Presented here are 26 T cell receptor beta chains from one specimen sequenced in a study of T cell responses to AZD1222 COVID-19 vaccine. Sequenced by immunoSEQ multiplex PCR; TCRdb stores in-frame clones only, minus some. This sample has about 84,000 clones, with 70% to 90% found just once. The sequenced sample was peripheral blood, obtained 28 days after the second AZD1222 dose. Receptors originate from an adult who received the AZD1222 COVID-19 vaccine.

The chain's CDR3 is CASSRGLAETTGELFF. The DNA of the CDR3 is TGCGCCAGCAGCCGGGGACTAGCGGAGACCACCGGGGAGCTGTTTTTT. J is TRBJ2-2 and V is TRBV4-3; 11 nucleotides match TRBD2. CDR1 and CDR2 (germline): LGHNA, YSLEER. This CDR3 has 16 amino acids. With V trimmed by 4 bases and J by 4 bases, 5 bases remained unmatched.

This clone has more than one count but fewer than ten. The chain employs TRBV7-2 and TRBJ1-3; D might be TRBD1 (6 bases). The germline gives CDR1 SGHTA, CDR2 FQGNSA. V lost 4 bases to trimming and J lost 4 bases, with 11 bases between them. The CDR3 extends over 14 amino acids. Written as DNA, the CDR3 is TGTGCCAGCAGCTCAAATGGGGGCGGAAACACCATATATTTT. As protein: CASSSNGGGNTIYF.

The V call is TRBV4-1, the J call TRBJ1-1, with D perhaps TRBD1 (6 bases). V dropped 3 bases and J dropped 1 base, with 9 bases sitting between them. CDR1 is MGHRA and CDR2 is YSYEKL in the germline V gene. This CDR3 contains 14 residues. In nucleotides, the CDR3 is TGCGCCAGCAGCCACCGGGGACAGAACACTGAAGCTTTCTTT. It is translated as CASSHRGQNTEAFF.

The chain is built from TRBV6-6 and TRBJ1-5; TRBD1 matches at 7 bases. V was clipped by 6 bases and J by 6 bases; unmatched bases: 8. Germline V gene data show CDR1 as MNHNY and CDR2 as SVGAGI (reference sequence). The CDR3 runs to 14 residues. The CDR3 here is CASRTDRAAQPQHF. The CDR3 region has the DNA TGTGCCAGCAGAACCGACAGGGCGGCTCAGCCCCAGCATTTT.

V usage is TRBV6-1 and J usage is TRBJ1-6; 8 bases agree with TRBD1. This CDR3 region has 14 residues. The germline gives CDR1 MNHNS, CDR2 SASEGT. V gave up 4 bases and J gave up 8 bases; unmatched junction bases: 4. The CDR3 region has the DNA TGTGCCAGCAGTGTAGCGACAGGGGATTCACCCCTCCACTTT. Its translation: CASSVATGDSPLHF.

The CDR3 DNA follows: TGTGCCAGCAGCTTGGGCAGAAATCAGCCCCAGCATTTT. Its translation: CASSLGRNQPQHF. The V gene is TRBV5-8, the J gene TRBJ1-5; D gene uncertain. The CDR3 has 13 amino acids. Trimming removed 0 bases at V and 4 bases at J, with 5 bases between. From germline, CDR1 is SGHTS and CDR2 YDEGEE.

This clone appeared a single time. The J gene is TRBJ1-6, the V gene TRBV5-8, with D tentatively TRBD1 (6 bases). Germline-derived CDR1 and CDR2 are SGHTS and YDEGEE. CDR3 length equals 15 residues. V dropped 1 base and J dropped 6 bases, with 11 bases sitting between them. DNA for the CDR3: TGTGCCAGCAGCTTGCCGGGACACCGTAATTCACCCCTCCACTTT. Its protein is CASSLPGHRNSPLHF.

This clone was counted at least ten times. V gene TRBV4-2 combines with J gene TRBJ1-1, with unresolved D. V dropped 4 bases and J dropped 0 bases, with 6 bases sitting between them. The CDR3 is made up of 13 amino acids. From germline, CDR1 is LGHNA and CDR2 YNFKEQ. Here the CDR3 DNA reads TGTGCCAGCAGCCCTACCCTGAACACTGAAGCTTTCTTT. This codes for CASSPTLNTEAFF.

The gene calls are TRBV28 and TRBJ1-3; TRBD1 is a possible D gene (5 bases). V lost 8 bases, J lost 0 bases, and 8 bases lay in between. The CDR3 contains 13 residues. CDR1 and CDR2 from the germline V gene are MDHEN and SYDVKM. The CDR3 sequence: CASSTDSGNTIYF. The CDR3 DNA reads as TGTGCCAGCTCGACAGACTCTGGAAACACCATATATTTT.

V gene TRBV7-2 combines with J gene TRBJ2-3, with D unresolved. The germline V gene encodes CDR1 SGHTA and CDR2 FQGNSA. V dropped 7 bases and J dropped 3 bases, with 11 bases sitting between them. The CDR3 is made up of 13 amino acids. CDR3 amino acids: CASTKGATDTQYF. CDR3 DNA sequence: TGTGCCAGCACGAAGGGTGCTACAGATACGCAGTATTTT.

The chain couples TRBV24-1 to TRBJ1-4; TRBD1 is a possible D gene (5 bases). Germline CDR1 KGHDR, CDR2 SFDVKD. This CDR3 comprises 15 residues. V lost 2 bases, J lost 8 bases, and 14 bases lay in between. CDR3 loop: CATSDSGRRGEKLFF. For the CDR3, the DNA is TGTGCCACCAGTGATTCGGGACGGCGGGGGGAAAAACTGTTTTTT.

The chain links TRBV7-2 to TRBJ1-5; no clear D gene. CDR1 is SGHTA, CDR2 FQGNSA, per germline. The CDR3 loop spans 15 amino acids. V lost 1 base, J lost 4 bases, and 11 bases lay in between. The CDR3 sequence: CASSLVVGSNQPQHF. The DNA for the CDR3 is TGTGCCAGCAGCTTAGTTGTGGGCAGTAATCAGCCCCAGCATTTT.

This clone has just one count. The gene calls are TRBV12-5 and TRBJ2-7, with 10 bases identical to TRBD1. The CDR3 length is 16 residues. CDR1 is LGHNT and CDR2 is FRNRAP in the germline V gene. The junction had 6 bases not matched to a gene; V was cut back by 1 base and J by 3 bases. CDR3 sequence reads: CASGLEPRTGGYEQYF. The DNA for the CDR3 is TGTGCTAGTGGTTTGGAACCGAGGACAGGGGGCTACGAGCAGTACTTC.

This rearrangement joins TRBV3-1 (or the pseudogene TRBV3-2) to TRBJ2-5, with D possibly TRBD2 on 5 matching bases. Germline V lookup: CDR1 LGHDT, CDR2 YNNKEL (reference sequence). Trimming took off 1 base at V and 2 bases at J, with 14 bases between the two ends. The CDR3 extends over 16 amino acids. CDR3 loop: CASSQVRRTEQETQYF. The CDR3 coding sequence is TGTGCCAGCAGCCAAGTTCGAAGGACTGAACAAGAGACCCAGTACTTC.

The chain carries TRBV7-9 and TRBJ2-7; TRBD1 matches at 8 bases. The CDR3 loop spans 14 amino acids. Per germline, CDR1 SEHNR and CDR2 FQNEAQ (reference sequence). J was trimmed by 4 bases and V by 2 bases; bases with no gene match: 4. The CDR3 loop reads CASSLQGARYEQYF. For the CDR3, the DNA is TGTGCCAGCAGCTTACAGGGGGCTAGGTACGAGCAGTACTTC.

This clone was seen once. The rearrangement links TRBV9 to TRBJ1-1; D unclear. Germline CDR1 SGDLS, CDR2 YYNGEE. The CDR3 loop spans 13 amino acids. V lost 0 bases and J 1 base, leaving 4 bases between the germline ends. CDR3 sequence (DNA): TGTGCCAGCAGCGTAGTCACGAACACTGAAGCTTTCTTT. Protein sequence: CASSVVTNTEAFF. The complete variable domain, with remaining parts taken from reference TRBV9 and TRBJ1-1, reads DSGVTQTPKHLITATGQRVTLRCSPRSGDLSVYWYQQSLDQGLQFLIQYYNGEERAKGNILERFSAQQFPDLHSELNLSSLELGDSALYFCASSVVTNTEAFFGQGTRLTVV.

This clone was recorded once. The chain joins TRBV10-3 to TRBJ1-2; 12 bases are shared with TRBD1. This CDR3 region has 16 residues. The germline V gene encodes CDR1 ENHRY and CDR2 SYGVKD. V gave up 5 bases and J gave up 3 bases; unmatched junction bases: 7. CDR3 loop: CAISFTGTGGHYGYTF. In DNA form, the CDR3 reads TGTGCCATCAGTTTCACCGGGACAGGGGGCCACTATGGCTACACCTTC.

Turning to this clone: The junction departs from germline at one end; a sequencing error may be responsible. V usage is TRBV7-4 and J usage is TRBJ1-2, with D hard to call. This CDR3 is 10 amino acids long. The germline V gene has CDR1 SGHVT and CDR2 SQSDAQ. The DNA of the CDR3 is TGTGCCAGCCCTCCTACTGGCTACACCTTT. Its protein is CASPPTGYTF.

In this sample, this clone turned up once. The chain combines TRBV29-1 with TRBJ2-7; D uncertain. V was trimmed by 4 bases and J by 1 base, leaving 11 bases between them. This CDR3 comprises 13 residues. Per germline, CDR1 SQVTM and CDR2 ANQGSEA. The chain's CDR3 is CSVGDSGSYEQYF. DNA of the CDR3: TGCAGCGTTGGAGACTCGGGTTCCTACGAGCAGTACTTC.

The V gene is TRBV27, the J gene TRBJ1-5; D may be TRBD1 (6 bases). This CDR3 has 15 residues. Germline V gene sequence: CDR1 MNHEY, CDR2 SMNVEV (reference sequence). Trimming took 0 bases from V and 1 from J, leaving 7 bases between them. The CDR3 loop reads CASSLSGTSNQPQHF. CDR3 DNA sequence: TGTGCCAGCAGTTTATCCGGGACAAGCAATCAGCCCCAGCATTTT.

The V call is TRBV23-1, the J call TRBJ2-3; weak D call: TRBD1 (6 bases). TRBV23-1 falls under the ORF class, with uncertain function. Trimming removed 9 bases from V and 1 base from J, with 14 bases in between. This CDR3 spans 14 amino acids. Here the CDR3 reads CASMTGPGTDTQYF. CDR3 in DNA: TGCGCCAGTATGACAGGCCCAGGCACAGATACGCAGTATTTT.

The rearrangement uses TRBV24-1 and TRBJ1-5; D might be TRBD1 (5 bases). This CDR3 region has 13 residues. The germline CDR1 and CDR2 sequences are KGHDR and SFDVKD. V dropped 7 bases and J dropped 3 bases, with 9 bases sitting between them. CDR3 sequence reads: CATRGQNNQPQHF. The CDR3 bases are TGTGCCACCAGAGGACAAAACAATCAGCCCCAGCATTTT.

The chain carries TRBV10-3 and TRBJ1-4; 7 nucleotides match TRBD1. The CDR3 sequence is 13 residues long. V shed 10 bases and J 4 bases; nucleotides not matched to a gene: 6. The germline gives CDR1 ENHRY, CDR2 SYGVKD. CDR3 DNA sequence: TGTGCCACCTCCGGGACAGATAATGAAAAACTGTTTTTT. Its protein product is CATSGTDNEKLFF.

The rearrangement links TRBV4-3 to TRBJ2-3; the D is unclear. The CDR3 contains 17 residues. V lost 0 bases and J lost 0, with 13 bases in between. The germline CDR1 and CDR2 sequences are LGHNA and YSLEER. The chain's CDR3 is CASSQDLAATSTDTQYF. The DNA for the CDR3 is TGCGCCAGCAGCCAAGATCTTGCGGCCACAAGCACAGATACGCAGTATTTT.

This chain joins TRBV5-1 and TRBJ1-1; D gene uncertain. In germline, CDR1 is SGHRS, CDR2 YFSETQ. Trimming cost V 1 base and J 1 base, with 8 bases left between them. This CDR3 is 14 amino acids long. CDR3 nucleotide sequence: TGCGCCAGCAGCTTGCGGACGACGAACACTGAAGCTTTCTTT. Encoded protein: CASSLRTTNTEAFF.

This chain uses TRBV21-1 with TRBJ1-6. TRBV21-1 constitutes a pseudogene. This CDR3 has 16 amino acids. The CDR3 nucleotides read TGTGCCAGCAGCAAACTCCAGGGAGGTGGTAATTCACCCCTCCACTTT. It translates to CASSKLQGGGNSPLHF.